The rows below give T cell receptor beta chains drawn from one sample of a study of T cell responses to AZD1222 COVID-19 vaccine. Sequencing used immunoSEQ multiplex PCR; TCRdb keeps in-frame clones, though not all of them. The table has 100,000 to 150,000 clones, approximately 89% seen once. The material sequenced was peripheral blood, taken on day 0 of AZD1222 vaccination. The source is an adult in good health. CDR3s include the opening cysteine and the closing phenylalanine or tryptophan. The order of the fields is clone size, J gene, CDR3 length, D gene, V gene, CDR3 protein, CDR3 DNA. The D gene is left open where the match is weak. A row's size may be missing; if present it is once, few, many or a size class.

NA,TRBJ1-1,14,NA,TRBV27,CASSLGPENTEAFF,TGTGCCAGCAGTTTAGGTCCTGAGAACACTGAAGCTTTCTTT
NA,TRBJ1-3,16,NA,TRBV7-9,CASSLARPGSGNTIYF,TGTGCCAGCAGCTTAGCGCGTCCTGGCTCTGGAAACACCATATATTTT
NA,TRBJ2-1,15,NA,TRBV11-2,CASSSGRRLYNEQFF,TGTGCCAGCAGCTCGGGCCGGAGGCTCTACAATGAGCAGTTCTTC
NA,TRBJ1-1,15,NA,TRBV6-5,CASSLRDGFNTEAFF,TGTGCCAGCAGTTTAAGGGACGGATTCAACACTGAAGCTTTCTTT
NA,TRBJ2-7,14,NA,TRBV28,CASSPPGVPYEQYF,TGTGCCAGCAGCCCCCCGGGGGTTCCCTACGAGCAGTACTTC
NA,TRBJ2-7,14,TRBD2,TRBV9,CASSPAGGSYEQYF,TGTGCCAGCAGCCCTGCGGGGGGCTCCTACGAGCAGTACTTC
NA,TRBJ2-5,20,TRBD2,TRBV28,CASSPAQGSMVAGAQETQYF,TGTGCCAGCAGTCCCGCACAGGGGAGCATGGTAGCGGGAGCCCAAGAGACCCAGTACTTC
few,TRBJ1-2,15,NA,TRBV3-1/TRBV3-2,CASSQNDAGIYGYTF,TGTGCCAGCAGCCAAAACGACGCGGGGATCTATGGCTACACCTTC
NA,TRBJ2-7,16,NA,TRBV4-3,CASSHSKTGISYEQYF,TGCGCCAGCAGCCATTCCAAGACTGGCATTTCCTACGAGCAGTACTTC
NA,TRBJ1-6,15,TRBD1,TRBV6-1,CASSEANRGNSPLHF,TGTGCCAGCAGTGAAGCCAACAGGGGCAATTCACCCCTCCACTTT
NA,TRBJ2-7,13,TRBD1,TRBV7-9,CASGRNTGGEQYF,TGTGCCAGCGGCCGAAATACAGGGGGCGAGCAGTACTTC
NA,TRBJ1-2,17,TRBD1,TRBV15,CATSSLDRGTDDYGYTF,TGTGCCACCAGCAGCCTGGACAGGGGCACAGACGACTATGGCTACACCTTC
NA,TRBJ1-4,17,NA,TRBV19,CASSIGGRPATNEKLFF,TGTGCCAGTAGTATCGGGGGGAGGCCGGCAACTAATGAAAAACTGTTTTTT
NA,TRBJ2-1,12,NA,TRBV30,CAWSVRAIEQFF,TGTGCCTGGAGTGTACGGGCCATTGAGCAGTTCTTC
once,TRBJ1-2,14,TRBD1,TRBV2,CASSGQGDTGGYTF,TGTGCCAGCAGTGGACAGGGCGATACGGGGGGCTACACCTTC
NA,TRBJ1-3,18,TRBD1,TRBV18,CASSPKPGQGLPGNTIYF,TGTGCCAGCTCACCCAAACCGGGACAGGGCCTACCTGGAAACACCATATATTTT
NA,TRBJ2-1,15,NA,TRBV13,CASSLYLAVYNEQFF,TGTGCCAGCAGCTTATACTTAGCGGTATACAATGAGCAGTTCTTC
NA,TRBJ1-5,13,NA,TRBV7-9,CASSLGPDQPQHF,TGTGCCAGCAGCTTAGGGCCAGATCAGCCCCAGCATTTT
NA,TRBJ2-1,15,TRBD2,TRBV7-2,CASSRGPGLANEQFF,TGTGCCAGCAGCCGGGGCCCGGGACTAGCGAATGAGCAGTTCTTC
NA,TRBJ1-2,13,TRBD1,TRBV19,CASSIGTGRGYTF,TGTGCCAGTAGTATTGGGACAGGGCGCGGCTACACCTTC
NA,TRBJ2-1,19,TRBD2,TRBV5-8,CASIPRGTSGGASYNEQFF,TGTGCCAGCATCCCTCGAGGGACTAGCGGGGGGGCCTCCTACAATGAGCAGTTCTTC
NA,TRBJ2-3,14,NA,TRBV10-1,CASSEGGTTDTQYF,TGCGCCAGCAGTGAGGGGGGCACCACAGATACGCAGTATTTT